This T cell receptor (beta chain) was sequenced for a study of metastatic and nonmetastatic thyroid tumors. Across the whole study: The study looked at repertoires side by side in blood and in tumor or nodule tissue from malignant and benign thyroid patients. General study results and limits: Significantly greater TCR beta diversity was reportedly found in malignant thyroid tumors than in benign nodules (in blood and tumor).

The authors' processing: Clinicopathological groups of papillary thyroid cancer showed CDR3 differences that were used to build a distant-metastasis classifier. TCRdb re-called clones from the PCR reads using MiXCR. What appears here as the V and J calls and clone size reflects TCRdb's work, not the paper's. This table has roughly 25,000 clones, 14% to 15% appearing once. This clone has a count of ten or more. Its antigen is undetermined. None of the patients had undergone any treatment ahead of thyroid surgery. The sequencing sample was made of blood. The source is a female donor with papillary thyroid cancer or a benign thyroid nodule (not recorded which). Some clones in this sample may be carry-over from other donors' samples.

CDR3 region: CASSFGSANEKLFF. The DNA of the CDR3 is TGCGCCAGCAGCTTTGGCTCAGCTAATGAAAAACTGTTTTTT. J is TRBJ1-4 and V is TRBV5-1, with D hard to call. The V gene lost 2 bases and the J gene lost 3 bases, with 8 bases spanning the gap. From germline, CDR1 is SGHRS and CDR2 YFSETQ. CDR3 length: 14 residues.